This T cell receptor beta chain was sequenced in a study of T cell changes during pregnancy in multiple sclerosis. Method: immunoSEQ multiplex PCR; TCRdb's copy keeps in-frame clones and lacks some. The data show approximately 88,000 clones, over 80% seen once. The material sequenced was peripheral blood, taken in the first trimester of pregnancy. This clonotype was obtained from a female donor with multiple sclerosis, enrolled in a pregnancy study.

The CDR3 coding sequence is TGTGCCATCAGTGGGGACACCGACCTCTCTGGGGCCAACGTCCTGACTTTC. This sequence encodes CAISGDTDLSGANVLTF. The gene calls are TRBV10-3 and TRBJ2-6, with D tentatively TRBD1 (6 bases). The CDR3 totals 17 residues. V gave up 4 bases and J gave up 0 bases, with 13 bases separating them. Germline values: CDR1 ENHRY, CDR2 SYGVKD.